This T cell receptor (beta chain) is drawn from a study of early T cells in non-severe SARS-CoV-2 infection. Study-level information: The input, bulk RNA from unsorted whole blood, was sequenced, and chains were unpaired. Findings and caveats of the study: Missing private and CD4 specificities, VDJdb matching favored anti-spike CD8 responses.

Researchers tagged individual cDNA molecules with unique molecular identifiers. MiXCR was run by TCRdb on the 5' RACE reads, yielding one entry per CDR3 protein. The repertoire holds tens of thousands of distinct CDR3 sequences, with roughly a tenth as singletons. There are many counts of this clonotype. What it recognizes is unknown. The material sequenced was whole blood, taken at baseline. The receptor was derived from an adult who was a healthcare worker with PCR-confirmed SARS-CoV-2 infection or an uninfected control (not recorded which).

CDR3 DNA sequence: TGTGCCAGCAGCCCCCGTGGGCCCAGGGATACGCAGTATTTT. Its translation: CASSPRGPRDTQYF. The chain recombines TRBV12-3 or TRBV12-4 with TRBJ2-3; D is undetermined. V lost 6 bases, J lost 6 bases, and 16 bases lay in between. There are 14 residues in the CDR3.